The 27 T cell receptor beta chains below come from one sample, sequenced in a study of blood T cell repertoires in COVID-19. Generated by immunoSEQ multiplex PCR, the TCRdb table keeps only in-frame clones and is missing some. Of around 370,000 clones in the sample, under 95% were seen once. Sequencing was performed on peripheral blood. The receptor source for this set is a young woman who had recovered from COVID-19.

This clone was seen only a few times. The chain recombines TRBV24-1 with TRBJ1-2; 7 nucleotides align to TRBD1. Trimming at V came to 5 bases and at J to 4 bases, leaving 15 bases not matched to a gene. The CDR3 is 17 amino acids. CDR1 and CDR2 from the germline V gene are KGHDR and SFDVKD. The CDR3 nucleotides read TGTGCCACCAGTGGGGACCCGACAGGGCCTCTAGGCTATGGCTACACCTTC. Protein product: CATSGDPTGPLGYGYTF.

The gene calls are TRBV5-6 and TRBJ1-1; TRBD1 matches 8 bases. J was trimmed by 0 bases and V by 4 bases; bases with no gene match: 17. The CDR3 has 19 residues. Germline loops: CDR1 SGHDT, CDR2 YYEEEE. The CDR3 DNA sequence: TGTGCCAGCAGCCCCGGGACAGGTATATTCCCTTTGATGAACACTGAAGCTTTCTTT. It codes for CASSPGTGIFPLMNTEAFF.

This chain uses TRBV4-3 with TRBJ2-2; D not resolved. CDR3 length: 15 amino acids. Looked up from germline, CDR1 is LGHNA and CDR2 is YSLEER. V dropped 0 bases and J dropped 6 bases, with 11 bases sitting between them. CDR3 DNA sequence: TGCGCCAGCAGCCAAGATGTAACTTCCCCCGGGGAGCTGTTTTTT. The encoded protein is CASSQDVTSPGELFF.

This clone was observed once. The chain uses TRBV13 and TRBJ1-6; TRBD1 agrees at 9 bases. The ends lost 6 bases at V and 8 bases at J; junction bases unmatched: 5. Per the germline V gene, CDR1 is PRHDT and CDR2 is FYEKMQ (reference sequence). The length of the CDR3 is 14 residues. The CDR3 DNA follows: TGTGCCAGCAGAACCGGGACAGGGTATTCACCCCTCCACTTT. It codes for CASRTGTGYSPLHF.

The chain has TRBV7-9 and TRBJ2-1, with a weak D call TRBD2 (5 bases). Germline CDR1 is SEHNR and CDR2 is FQNEAQ (reference sequence). CDR3 length: 15 amino acids. V was cut by 4 bases and J by 10 bases, with 20 bases left in between. CDR3 in amino acids: CASSSVSRAPSEQFF. In DNA, the CDR3 is TGTGCCAGCAGCTCGGTCTCGCGGGCCCCATCGGAGCAGTTCTTC.

This chain connects TRBV28 to TRBJ2-2; 8 bases fit TRBD2. V shed 9 bases, J shed 9 bases, and the junction held 12 bases outside the gene matches. The CDR3 has 14 residues. Germline-derived CDR1 and CDR2 are MDHEN and SYDVKM. The CDR3 loop reads CASHGGALARELFF. The CDR3 bases are TGTGCCAGTCACGGGGGGGCCCTCGCGAGGGAGCTGTTTTTT. The full variable domain, completed using reference TRBV28 and TRBJ2-2, is DVKVTQSSRYLVKRTGEKVFLECVQDMDHENMFWYRQDPGLGLRLIYFSYDVKMKEKGDIPEGYSVSREKKERFSLILESASTNQTSMYLCASHGGALARELFFGEGSRLTVL.

This chain uses TRBV7-2 with TRBJ1-2; maybe TRBD1 (6 bases). The germline V gene has CDR1 SGHTA and CDR2 FQGNSA. This CDR3 is 13 amino acids long. Trimming removed 2 bases at V and 7 bases at J, with 11 bases between. This CDR3 is CASSLYRDLGYTF. The CDR3 DNA follows: TGTGCCAGCAGCTTATACAGGGATCTTGGCTACACCTTC.

This rearrangement joins TRBV27 to TRBJ2-7; possibly TRBD1 for D (6 bases). Deletions cut 6 bases from V and 0 bases from J, with 15 bases between. The germline gives CDR1 MNHEY, CDR2 SMNVEV (reference sequence). The CDR3 has 15 amino acids. CDR3: CASRGTGTFSYEQYV. The CDR3 DNA reads TGTGCCAGCAGGGGAACCGGGACATTCTCCTACGAGCAGTACGTC.

The chain is built from TRBV6-2 or TRBV6-3 and TRBJ1-1; TRBD1 matches 9 bases. Germline trimming cut 2 bases from V and 1 base from J; bases unmatched to any gene: 5. CDR1 MNHEY and CDR2 SVGEGT come from the germline V gene. The CDR3 consists of 16 residues. The CDR3 region has the DNA TGTGCCAGCAGTTACCGGACAGGGGTATGGAACACTGAAGCTTTCTTT. Encoded protein: CASSYRTGVWNTEAFF.

This clone has just one count. J is TRBJ1-6 and V is TRBV14, with 10 bases lining up with TRBD1. This CDR3 is built from 16 residues. Looked up from germline, CDR1 is SGHDN and CDR2 is FVKESK. J gave up 5 bases and V 3 bases, and 4 bases lay outside the gene matches. DNA of the CDR3: TGTGCCAGCAGCCAGAGGACAGGGGGTAATAATTCACCCCTCCACTTT. The encoded protein is CASSQRTGGNNSPLHF.

The V call is TRBV30, the J call TRBJ2-1; TRBD1 aligns across 9 bases. The V gene's germline CDR1 is GTSNPN and CDR2 SVGIG (reference sequence). The CDR3 consists of 14 residues. J was trimmed by 4 bases and V by 4 bases; bases with no gene match: 5. In nucleotides, the CDR3 is TGTGCCTGGAATAGGGACAGGGTGTACAATGAGCAGTTCTTC. It codes for CAWNRDRVYNEQFF.

V and J are TRBV5-4 and TRBJ1-2, with no clear D. Trimming pared 4 bases from V and 4 bases from J, leaving 14 bases between. The CDR3 spans 14 residues. The germline CDR1 and CDR2 sequences are SGHNT and YYREEE (reference sequence). This CDR3 reads CASSPSGEFYGYTF. CDR3 nucleotide sequence: TGTGCCAGCAGCCCCTCCGGGGAGTTCTATGGCTACACCTTC.

The chain uses TRBV9 and TRBJ1-4; D is perhaps TRBD1 (5 bases). CDR1 is SGDLS and CDR2 is YYNGEE in the germline V gene. V lost 0 bases and J 6 bases, leaving 9 bases between the germline ends. The CDR3 loop spans 14 amino acids. CDR3 sequence: CASSVEGGDEKLFF. DNA for the CDR3: TGTGCCAGCAGCGTAGAGGGAGGGGATGAAAAACTGTTTTTT.

This clone was detected only once. Within the sample, other DNA sequences also encode this same CDR3. The chain links TRBV6-5 to TRBJ1-1; 11 positions match TRBD1. This CDR3 spans 14 amino acids. Trimming cost V 8 bases and J 4 bases; bases outside gene matches: 6. Looked up from germline, CDR1 is MNHEY and CDR2 is SVGAGI. The CDR3: CASSRDRGSTEAFF. The CDR3 DNA sequence: TGTGCCAGCTCCCGGGACAGGGGGTCCACTGAAGCTTTCTTT.

The chain is built from TRBV6-2 or TRBV6-3 and TRBJ2-6; D is undetermined. CDR1 is MNHEY and CDR2 is SVGEGT in the germline V gene. The V end lost 4 bases, the J end lost 1 base, and 5 bases lay between the germline ends. CDR3 length: 14 residues. In DNA, the CDR3 is TGTGCCAGCAGTTCTTATTCTGGGGCCAACGTCCTGACTTTC. Translated, it gives CASSSYSGANVLTF.

V and J are TRBV3-1 (or the pseudogene TRBV3-2) and TRBJ1-2; 11 bases match TRBD1. Trimming at V came to 1 base and at J to 4 bases, leaving 2 bases not matched to a gene. Germline CDR1 reads LGHDT; CDR2 reads YNNKEL (reference sequence). The CDR3 totals 15 residues. DNA of the CDR3: TGTGCCAGCAGCCAAGTCGGGACAGGGGGCTATGGCTACACCTTC. Residues: CASSQVGTGGYGYTF.

The rearrangement uses TRBV4-1 and TRBJ2-1, with D maybe TRBD2 (5 bases). CDR3 length: 14 amino acids. The V end was cut by 1 base, the J end by 9 bases, with 13 bases between. Germline lookup yields CDR1 MGHRA and CDR2 YSYEKL. The CDR3 nucleotides read TGCGCCAGCAGCCAAGTCACTAGTTCTTCTGAGCAGTTCTTC. This codes for CASSQVTSSSEQFF.

The V and J genes are TRBV13 and TRBJ1-1, with D maybe TRBD1 (6 bases). Germline CDR1 PRHDT, CDR2 FYEKMQ (reference sequence). The CDR3 contains 15 residues. The V end was cut by 4 bases, the J end by 4 bases, with 16 bases between. The CDR3: CASSYPYTGRTEAFF. The CDR3 DNA follows: TGTGCCAGCAGCTACCCCTATACAGGGCGCACTGAAGCTTTCTTT.

J is TRBJ1-2 and V is TRBV3-1 (or the pseudogene TRBV3-2); 9 nucleotides line up with TRBD1. The CDR3 contains 17 residues. CDR1 is LGHDT and CDR2 is YNNKEL in the germline V gene (reference sequence). The J segment lost 2 bases and the V segment lost 0 bases, leaving 7 bases of the junction unmatched. Written as DNA, the CDR3 is TGTGCCAGCAGCCAAGATCTCAGACAGGGGGTGAACTATGGCTACACCTTC. It specifies CASSQDLRQGVNYGYTF.

The chain employs TRBV11-2 and TRBJ1-6; D unclear. V lost 5 bases and J lost 7, with 15 bases in between. Germline lookup yields CDR1 SGHAT and CDR2 FQNNGV. The CDR3 is made up of 15 amino acids. The CDR3 coding sequence is TGTGCCAGCAGCCAAGGACGCGGAGGGAATTCACCCCTCCACTTT. This encodes CASSQGRGGNSPLHF.

This chain joins TRBV6-6 and TRBJ1-6, with 10 bases aligning to TRBD1. J gave up 6 bases and V 6 bases, and 8 bases lay outside the gene matches. The CDR3 has 16 residues. Germline V gene sequence: CDR1 MNHNY, CDR2 SVGAGI (reference sequence). The CDR3 nucleotides are TGTGCCAGCAGCCGGGGACAGGGGAGGGGTAATTCACCCCTCCACTTT. It yields the protein CASSRGQGRGNSPLHF.

The rearrangement links TRBV11-3 to TRBJ2-3; TRBD2 is a possible D gene (5 bases). V gave up 8 bases and J gave up 6 bases, with 12 bases separating them. CDR1 and CDR2 from the germline V gene are SGHNT and YENEEA. The CDR3 has 12 amino acids. CDR3 in DNA: TGTGCCAGCCGGTCTAGCATGGATACGCAGTATTTT. Translating gives CASRSSMDTQYF.

The chain has TRBV10-3 and TRBJ2-7; 9 bases are a match to TRBD1. The CDR3 has 14 amino acids. The trim removed 6 bases at V and 0 bases at J, leaving 3 bases unmatched. Germline values: CDR1 ENHRY, CDR2 SYGVKD. The CDR3 DNA reads TGTGCCATCAGGCCGGGACAGGGCTCCTACGAGCAGTACGTC. Translation gives CAIRPGQGSYEQYV.

V is TRBV6-6 and J is TRBJ2-7; 9 positions match TRBD2. V dropped 4 bases and J dropped 0; count of bases not matched to a gene: 7. The CDR3 loop spans 16 amino acids. Germline V gene lookup returns CDR1 MNHNY and CDR2 SVGAGI (reference sequence). The CDR3 reads CASSFRLAGFSYEQYV. The DNA for the CDR3 is TGTGCCAGCAGTTTTCGCCTAGCGGGGTTCTCCTACGAGCAGTACGTC.

The CDR3 region has the DNA TGCGCCAGCAGCTTGGGCCTAGCGGCGGATACGCAGTATTTT. Translating gives CASSLGLAADTQYF. The chain combines TRBV5-1 with TRBJ2-3; 7 bases are shared with TRBD2. The V and J ends lost 0 bases and 6 bases, in that order; junction bases with no gene match: 4. CDR1 and CDR2 (germline): SGHRS, YFSETQ. The CDR3 has 14 residues.

The genes are TRBV20-1 and TRBJ2-3, with D possibly matching TRBD1 (5 bases). The CDR3 has 12 residues. V was clipped by 3 bases and J by 4 bases, with 8 bases between them. Germline-derived CDR1 and CDR2 are DFQATT and SNEGSKA (reference sequence). CDR3 sequence reads: CSASMTADTQYF. CDR3 in DNA: TGCAGTGCTAGTATGACAGCAGATACGCAGTATTTT.

This chain uses TRBV4-3 with TRBJ2-1; TRBD2 matches at 9 bases. CDR3 length equals 15 residues. V shed 4 bases, J shed 4 bases, and the junction held 5 bases outside the gene matches. Per the germline V gene, CDR1 is LGHNA and CDR2 is YSLEER. The CDR3 loop reads CASSPGTSRYNEQFF. The CDR3 coding sequence is TGCGCCAGCAGCCCAGGGACTAGCCGATACAATGAGCAGTTCTTC.